Listed below are T cell receptor beta chains from one sample, sequenced in a study of blood T cell repertoires in COVID-19. Sequenced by immunoSEQ multiplex PCR; TCRdb stores in-frame clones only, minus some. There are about 130,000 clones in the sample; around 83% occur only once, and 10% to 15% lies in the top ten. The sequenced sample consisted of peripheral blood. The receptors here all came from a man aged 60 to 69 with acute or convalescent COVID-19. Each CDR3 is given with its conserved first and last residue. The order of the fields is CDR3 protein, CDR3 DNA, J gene, V gene, clone size, D gene. D genes are given only for firm matches. Only part of the rows carry a size: once, few, many, or a class if the clone is expanded.

CASRQAGETQYF TGTGCCAGTAGACAGGCGGGGGAGACCCAGTACTTC TRBJ2-5 TRBV19 few NA
CASSQVSGGLMNTEAFF TGTGCCAGCAGCCAAGTTTCCGGGGGTCTCATGAACACTGAAGCTTTCTTT TRBJ1-1 TRBV14 NA NA
CASSQETGSYGYTF TGCGCCAGCAGCCAAGAGACAGGGTCATATGGCTACACCTTC TRBJ1-2 TRBV4-1 NA TRBD1
CASSAGGHSGNTIYF TGTGCCAGCAGCGCCGGGGGGCACTCTGGAAACACCATATATTTT TRBJ1-3 TRBV5-4 NA NA
CAWSAGGTYEQYF TGTGCCTGGAGTGCGGGAGGGACCTACGAGCAGTACTTC TRBJ2-7 TRBV30 NA TRBD2
CASSAFSGRAPEQYF TGTGCCAGCAGTGCTTTTAGCGGGAGGGCCCCCGAGCAGTACTTC TRBJ2-7 TRBV27 NA TRBD2
CASSPGATGYGYTF TGTGCCAGCTCACCAGGGGCGACAGGGTATGGCTACACCTTC TRBJ1-2 TRBV18 NA TRBD1
CASSSDRGYGYTF TGTGCCAGCAGTTCTGACAGGGGCTATGGCTACACCTTC TRBJ1-2 TRBV27 NA TRBD1
CASSQNRDSSYEQYF TGTGCCAGCAGCCAGAACCGGGACAGCTCCTACGAGCAGTACTTC TRBJ2-7 TRBV7-8 NA TRBD1
CASSLDRGRGSPLHF TGTGCCAGCAGCTTGGACAGGGGGCGAGGTTCACCCCTCCACTTT TRBJ1-6 TRBV11-2 NA TRBD1
CASSPRAGDTEAFF TGCGCCAGCAGCCCTAGGGCAGGGGACACTGAAGCTTTCTTT TRBJ1-1 TRBV5-1 NA NA
CASSTQRTSGIYEQYF TGTGCCAGCAGCACACAGAGGACTAGCGGGATCTACGAGCAGTACTTC TRBJ2-7 TRBV11-2 NA TRBD2
CASSQLVNEQFF TGTGCCAGCAGCCAATTAGTCAATGAGCAGTTCTTC TRBJ2-1 TRBV3-1/TRBV3-2 NA NA
CASSSSFSGNSYEQYF TGTGCCAGCAGCTCCTCGTTTAGCGGGAACTCCTACGAGCAGTACTTC TRBJ2-7 TRBV7-9 NA TRBD2
CATSARRGIGELFF TGTGCCACCAGTGCCCGCAGGGGCATCGGGGAGCTGTTTTTT TRBJ2-2 TRBV24-1 NA NA
CASSLLGPNEKLFF TGTGCCAGCAGTTTACTGGGGCCCAATGAAAAACTGTTTTTT TRBJ1-4 TRBV27 NA NA
CATSDPSTGGSYGYTF TGTGCCACCAGTGACCCCTCCACAGGGGGCAGCTATGGCTACACCTTC TRBJ1-2 TRBV24-1 NA TRBD1
CASSQEGKGSYREGGPQHF TGCGCCAGCAGCCAAGAAGGCAAAGGGTCCTACAGGGAGGGCGGCCCCCAGCATTTT TRBJ1-5 TRBV4-1 NA NA
CASTGLRAYEQYF TGTGCCAGCACCGGACTGCGGGCCTACGAGCAGTACTTC TRBJ2-7 TRBV6-5 NA NA
CASSHNGQGGYGYTF TGTGCCAGCAGCCACAACGGACAGGGGGGCTATGGCTACACCTTC TRBJ1-2 TRBV3-1/TRBV3-2 NA TRBD1
CASSQTGGEFEAFF TGCGCCAGCAGCCAGACAGGGGGCGAATTTGAAGCTTTCTTT TRBJ1-1 TRBV5-1 NA TRBD1
CASSSRGLGAFF TGTGCCAGCAGTTCTAGGGGGCTGGGAGCTTTCTTT TRBJ1-1 TRBV27 NA TRBD1
CASKRTSGVNEQFF TGTGCCAGTAAACGGACTAGCGGGGTTAATGAGCAGTTCTTC TRBJ2-1 TRBV19 NA TRBD2
CASSSPGRANIQYF TGTGCCAGCAGTTCGCCCGGGAGGGCGAACATTCAGTACTTC TRBJ2-4 TRBV27 NA TRBD2
CATEVANVLTF TGTGCCACCGAGGTGGCCAACGTCCTGACTTTC TRBJ2-6 TRBV6-5 NA NA
CASSEVLAGGGTQYF TGCGCCAGCAGTGAGGTACTAGCGGGAGGCGGTACGCAGTATTTT TRBJ2-3 TRBV10-1 NA TRBD2
CASSRPIGQGFSYGYTF TGCGCCAGCAGCCGGCCGATCGGACAGGGCTTTTCCTATGGCTACACCTTC TRBJ1-2 TRBV4-1 NA TRBD1
CASSLGDRDFETQYF TGTGCCAGCAGCTTAGGGGACAGGGATTTCGAGACCCAGTACTTC TRBJ2-5 TRBV11-3 NA TRBD1
CASSAGTGAYEQYF TGTGCCAGCAGTGCAGGGACAGGGGCATACGAGCAGTACTTC TRBJ2-7 TRBV27 NA TRBD1
CASSSRWETQYF TGTGCCAGCAGCTCCAGATGGGAGACCCAGTACTTC TRBJ2-5 TRBV5-6 NA NA
CASSEGGRANEQFF TGCGCCAGCAGTGAGGGCGGGAGGGCCAATGAGCAGTTCTTC TRBJ2-1 TRBV10-1 NA TRBD2
CPYPGASPSSYEQYF TGTCCCTACCCTGGCGCCAGCCCTAGCTCCTACGAGCAGTACTTC TRBJ2-7 TRBV28 NA NA
CASSQDKVGGRAKNIQYF TGTGCCAGCAGCCAAGATAAAGTAGGCGGTCGGGCCAAAAACATTCAGTACTTC TRBJ2-4 TRBV3-1/TRBV3-2 once NA
CASSVGLTYEQYF TGTGCCAGCAGTGTGGGACTTACCTACGAGCAGTACTTC TRBJ2-7 TRBV12-3/TRBV12-4 once NA
CASSTLGQGAWGYTF TGTGCCAGCAGCACACTGGGACAGGGGGCGTGGGGCTACACCTTC TRBJ1-2 TRBV28 NA TRBD1
CATSRVTGPTGGYTF TGTGCCACCAGCAGAGTCACAGGCCCCACTGGTGGCTACACCTTC TRBJ1-2 TRBV15 once NA
CAWSVTANYGYTF TGTGCCTGGAGTGTGACAGCTAACTATGGCTACACCTTC TRBJ1-2 TRBV30 NA NA
CASSLRENVNSPLHF TGTGCCAGCAGTTTAAGGGAGAACGTGAATTCACCCCTCCACTTT TRBJ1-6 TRBV28 once NA
CASSETGLPGELFF TGCGCCAGCAGTGAGACAGGGCTCCCAGGGGAGCTGTTTTTT TRBJ2-2 TRBV10-1 many NA
CASSLFTGPTNEKLFF TGTGCCAGCAGTTTATTTACAGGGCCCACTAATGAAAAACTGTTTTTT TRBJ1-4 TRBV28 few NA
CASSPTGGPANEKLFF TGTGCCAGCAGCCCGACAGGGGGACCGGCTAATGAAAAACTGTTTTTT TRBJ1-4 TRBV7-9 once TRBD1
CASSVAEGTSGSHEQYF TGTGCCAGCAGCGTAGCTGAGGGGACTAGCGGGAGTCACGAGCAGTACTTC TRBJ2-7 TRBV9 NA TRBD2
CASSLGAEMNTEAFF TGTGCCAGCAGCTTGGGCGCGGAGATGAACACTGAAGCTTTCTTT TRBJ1-1 TRBV5-6 NA NA
CASSLRGEQYF TGTGCCAGCAGCCTCAGGGGCGAGCAGTACTTC TRBJ2-7 TRBV3-1/TRBV3-2 NA NA
CASSLGGGTNEKLFF TGTGCCAGCAGCCTCGGGGGGGGCACTAATGAAAAACTGTTTTTT TRBJ1-4 TRBV5-5 NA NA
CASSSIRGANPVSYNEQFF TGTGCCAGCAGTTCCATACGGGGGGCGAATCCGGTCTCCTACAATGAGCAGTTCTTC TRBJ2-1 TRBV27 NA NA
CAWTLGGPGTEAFF TGTGCCTGGACCCTAGGGGGTCCCGGCACTGAAGCTTTCTTT TRBJ1-1 TRBV30 NA NA
CASSDPFTIREGSYNEQFF TGTGCCAGCAGCGACCCTTTTACCATTCGGGAGGGCTCCTACAATGAGCAGTTCTTC TRBJ2-1 TRBV9 NA TRBD2
CASAGATNEKLFF TGTGCCAGCGCGGGGGCAACTAATGAAAAACTGTTTTTT TRBJ1-4 TRBV7-9 NA NA
CATSEPRSYEQYF TGTGCCACCAGTGAGCCGAGATCCTACGAGCAGTACTTC TRBJ2-7 TRBV24-1 NA NA
CARERNRNTGELFF TGTGCCAGAGAACGCAACAGGAACACCGGGGAGCTGTTTTTT TRBJ2-2 TRBV2 few NA
CAISDGMLNQPQHF TGTGCCATCAGCGACGGGATGCTCAATCAGCCCCAGCATTTT TRBJ1-5 TRBV10-3 NA NA
CASSLEAGGTDTQYF TGTGCCAGCAGCTTAGAAGCGGGAGGGACAGATACGCAGTATTTT TRBJ2-3 TRBV7-9 few TRBD2
CASSKTGEGTQYF TGTGCCAGCAGCAAGACAGGGGAGGGGACCCAGTACTTC TRBJ2-5 TRBV6-5 NA NA
CATSDPGTASTDTQYF TGTGCCACCAGTGATCCCGGGACAGCTAGCACAGATACGCAGTATTTT TRBJ2-3 TRBV24-1 NA TRBD1
CASSPGTGGFQPQHF TGTGCCAGCAGTCCCGGGACAGGGGGATTTCAGCCCCAGCATTTT TRBJ1-5 TRBV27 NA TRBD1
CATSDLGSGSYNEQFF TGTGCCACCAGTGATTTGGGTAGCGGGTCCTACAATGAGCAGTTCTTC TRBJ2-1 TRBV24-1 NA TRBD2
CASSIASMNTEAFF TGTGCCAGTAGTATAGCGTCTATGAACACTGAAGCTTTCTTT TRBJ1-1 TRBV19 NA NA
CASSLEPHSGNTIYF TGTGCCAGCAGCTTGGAGCCCCATTCGGGAAACACCATATATTTT TRBJ1-3 TRBV5-5 NA NA